This T cell receptor beta chain was observed in a study of blood T cell repertoires in COVID-19. The wider study: From the United States, Italy and Spain came samples of acute and convalescent COVID-19. PBMCs, B-cell-depleted T cells, or T cells were the source of the cDNA or gDNA that made up the material.

In the original workflow: How many nucleated cells were present was estimated from reference gene primer amplification. TCRdb's table, derived via immunoSEQ multiplex PCR, lists solely in-frame clones and lacks some. Clone size and the V and J calls come from that table; the DNA yielded D and trimming. Among 190,000 or so clones listed, approximately 82% were seen once. Trimming took 4 bases from V and 0 from J, leaving 6 bases between them. The germline gives CDR1 SNHLY, CDR2 FYNNEI. The CDR3 has 13 amino acids. A remark on this clone: Other DNA sequences from this sample encode an identical CDR3 as well.

The clonotype originates from a man aged 45-65 years with active or convalescent COVID-19. Material for sequencing was peripheral blood. The chain links TRBV2 to TRBJ1-1; D remains unclear. For the CDR3, the DNA is TGTGCCAGCAGTGGCAGAATGAACACTGAAGCTTTCTTT. This codes for CASSGRMNTEAFF.